One and the same sample provided the 27 T cell receptor beta chains below, sequenced in a study of cytomegalovirus exposure and HLA in healthy donors. The repertoire was sequenced with immunoSEQ multiplex PCR; TCRdb's copy has only in-frame clones and lacks some. The sample carries roughly 80,000 clones, 85% to 95% recorded once. What was sequenced was PBMCs. The source of these receptors is a man younger than 35 in good health and CMV-seronegative.

This sequence joins TRBV27 and TRBJ2-7; D is undetermined. This CDR3 is built from 14 residues. Germline CDR1 is MNHEY and CDR2 is SMNVEV (reference sequence). Trimming shortened V by 5 bases and J by 0 bases, and 11 bases separated the two germline ends. The CDR3 loop reads CASSPSGLSYEQYF. Written as DNA, the CDR3 is TGTGCCAGCAGTCCCTCGGGTCTCTCCTACGAGCAGTACTTC.

The chain has TRBV5-6 and TRBJ1-2, with 7 bases lining up with TRBD1. V shed 0 bases, J shed 3 bases, and the junction held 5 bases outside the gene matches. The CDR3 covers 15 residues. The germline V gene has CDR1 SGHDT and CDR2 YYEEEE. The CDR3 sequence is CASSLVGQAYYGYTF. CDR3 DNA sequence: TGTGCCAGCAGCTTGGTAGGACAGGCGTACTATGGCTACACCTTC.

The gene calls are TRBV4-3 and TRBJ1-2; a weak D match, TRBD1 (5 bases). The CDR3 is made up of 18 amino acids. From germline, CDR1 is LGHNA and CDR2 YSLEER. V lost 0 bases to trimming and J lost 1 base, with 18 bases between them. CDR3 sequence reads: CASSQDPALKTVNYGYTF. CDR3 nucleotides: TGCGCCAGCAGCCAAGACCCTGCCCTAAAGACAGTTAACTATGGCTACACCTTC.

The V and J genes are TRBV19 and TRBJ1-2; 9 nucleotides match TRBD1. This CDR3 is 13 amino acids long. V shed 6 bases and J 4 bases; nucleotides not matched to a gene: 3. Looked up from germline, CDR1 is LNHDA and CDR2 is SQIVND (reference sequence). The CDR3 bases are TGTGCCAGTAGCCCGGGACAGGGCTATGGCTACACCTTC. Protein sequence: CASSPGQGYGYTF.

This clone has a single count. This chain connects TRBV5-4 to TRBJ1-1, with D perhaps TRBD1 (6 bases). This CDR3 spans 14 amino acids. V dropped 4 bases and J dropped 3 bases, with 13 bases sitting between them. CDR1 is SGHNT and CDR2 is YYREEE in the germline V gene (reference sequence). CDR3 loop: CASSGRGGDTEAFF. For the CDR3, the DNA is TGTGCCAGCAGCGGAAGGGGGGGGGACACTGAAGCTTTCTTT.

This chain connects TRBV5-1 to TRBJ2-4; D remains unclear. There are 15 residues in the CDR3. Trimming cost V 2 bases and J 2 bases, with 11 bases left between them. Germline values: CDR1 SGHRS, CDR2 YFSETQ. CDR3 in amino acids: CASSFNLQTKNIQYF. As DNA, the CDR3 is TGCGCCAGCAGCTTCAATCTCCAGACCAAAAACATTCAGTACTTC. Complete variable domain (other parts from reference TRBV5-1 and TRBJ2-4): KAGVTQTPRYLIKTRGQQVTLSCSPISGHRSVSWYQQTPGQGLQFLFEYFSETQRNKGNFPGRFSGRQFSNSRSEMNVSTLELGDSALYLCASSFNLQTKNIQYFGAGTRLSVL.

The genes are TRBV4-1 and TRBJ2-1; D is unresolved. From germline, CDR1 is MGHRA and CDR2 YSYEKL. CDR3 length: 12 amino acids. The V gene lost 1 base and the J gene lost 9 bases, with 7 bases spanning the gap. CDR3 sequence (DNA): TGCGCCAGCAGCCAAGGAGGAGTTGAGCAGTTCTTC. Translated, it gives CASSQGGVEQFF.

The table lists this clone with a count of one. V is TRBV10-2 and J is TRBJ2-7; TRBD2 agrees at 9 bases. Trimming cost V 3 bases and J 0 bases; bases outside gene matches: 9. The length of the CDR3 is 17 residues. Germline V gene data show CDR1 as WSHSY and CDR2 as SAAADI. Written as DNA, the CDR3 is TGCGCCAGCAGTGAAAGCGTCGGACTAGCGCCCTCCTACGAGCAGTACTTC. Translated, it gives CASSESVGLAPSYEQYF.

The V call is TRBV7-8, the J call TRBJ2-1, with 13 bases lining up with TRBD2. The length of the CDR3 is 16 residues. V lost 3 bases and J lost 2; bases outside the gene matches: 1. The germline CDR1 and CDR2 sequences are SGHVS and FQNEAQ. The CDR3 region is CASSLGLAGPYNEQFF. Here the CDR3 DNA reads TGTGCCAGCAGCTTGGGACTAGCGGGACCCTACAATGAGCAGTTCTTC.

This sequence joins TRBV19 and TRBJ2-7, with D tentatively TRBD2 (7 bases). The CDR3 totals 14 residues. Looked up from germline, CDR1 is LNHDA and CDR2 is SQIVND (reference sequence). Trimming shortened V by 6 bases and J by 2 bases, and 14 bases separated the two germline ends. This chain's CDR3 is CASRRRGRTYEQYF. For the CDR3, the DNA is TGTGCCAGTAGGAGGCGGGGGCGCACCTACGAGCAGTACTTC.

The count of this clone is one. J is TRBJ1-4 and V is TRBV2; possibly TRBD1 for D (6 bases). The V end lost 7 bases, the J end lost 4 bases, and 13 bases lay between the germline ends. CDR1 SNHLY and CDR2 FYNNEI come from the germline V gene. The CDR3 is made up of 14 amino acids. CDR3 loop: CASKEQGVNEKLFF. For the CDR3, the DNA is TGTGCCAGCAAAGAACAGGGCGTTAATGAAAAACTGTTTTTT.

CDR3 loop: CASSYGGHTIYNEQFF. In DNA form, the CDR3 reads TGTGCCAGCAGTTACGGGGGACATACGATCTACAATGAGCAGTTCTTC. The rearrangement links TRBV6-5 to TRBJ2-1, with D perhaps TRBD1 (6 bases). Looked up from germline, CDR1 is MNHEY and CDR2 is SVGAGI. The length of the CDR3 is 16 residues. Trimming removed 2 bases at V and 3 bases at J, with 14 bases between.

V is TRBV27 and J is TRBJ1-4; D is uncertain. Trimming cost V 5 bases and J 5 bases, with 12 bases left between them. The germline CDR1 and CDR2 sequences are MNHEY and SMNVEV (reference sequence). This CDR3 has 14 amino acids. Here the CDR3 reads CASSPSGKNEKLFF. Written as DNA, the CDR3 is TGTGCCAGCAGTCCGTCGGGGAAGAATGAAAAACTGTTTTTT.

The V gene is TRBV12-5, the J gene TRBJ2-7; perhaps TRBD2 as D (6 bases). Germline-derived CDR1 and CDR2 are LGHNT and FRNRAP. V was cut by 1 base and J by 7 bases, with 14 bases left in between. CDR3 length: 14 amino acids. The CDR3 region has the DNA TGTGCTAGTGGTTTGGGCGGGGTATCGGGGGAGCAGTACTTC. Its protein is CASGLGGVSGEQYF.

The chain has TRBV6-5 and TRBJ2-7, with 12 positions matching TRBD2. CDR3 length equals 16 residues. Germline lookup yields CDR1 MNHEY and CDR2 SVGAGI. The V segment lost 2 bases and the J segment 4 bases; nucleotides outside the gene matches: 6. CDR3 sequence: CASSYGWLAGGYEQYF. The CDR3 DNA is TGTGCCAGCAGTTACGGATGGCTAGCGGGGGGGTACGAGCAGTACTTC.

The chain employs TRBV10-3 and TRBJ1-1, with 10 bases that match TRBD1. Germline loops: CDR1 ENHRY, CDR2 SYGVKD. V shed 6 bases, J shed 3 bases, and the junction held 4 bases outside the gene matches. This CDR3 region has 14 residues. CDR3 coding DNA: TGTGCCATCAGCGGGACAGGGGATGACACTGAAGCTTTCTTT. This sequence encodes CAISGTGDDTEAFF.

This clone was recorded only once. The V gene is TRBV11-3, the J gene TRBJ2-3, with D uncertain. Germline CDR1 is SGHNT and CDR2 is YENEEA. The CDR3 has 13 residues. Trimming shortened V by 6 bases and J by 5 bases, and 12 bases separated the two germline ends. DNA of the CDR3: TGTGCCAGCAGGCACCTTGAACTAGATACGCAGTATTTT. It codes for CASRHLELDTQYF.

The chain is built from TRBV30 and TRBJ1-2, with 8 bases that match TRBD1. Per germline, CDR1 GTSNPN and CDR2 SVGIG (reference sequence). This CDR3 is built from 15 residues. Trimming removed 6 bases from V and 0 bases from J; junction bases left unmatched: 9. The CDR3 region is CACGTGPSANYGYTF. For the CDR3, the DNA is TGTGCCTGTGGGACAGGTCCCTCAGCTAACTATGGCTACACCTTC.

This clone appeared a few times. This CDR3 is CASSFPLAGDPNEQFF. CDR3 nucleotide sequence: TGCGCCAGCAGTTTCCCGCTAGCGGGGGACCCCAATGAGCAGTTCTTC. The chain couples TRBV5-1 to TRBJ2-1; 10 bases match TRBD2. This CDR3 is 16 amino acids long. In germline, CDR1 is SGHRS, CDR2 YFSETQ. The junction had 11 bases not matched to a gene; V was cut back by 5 bases and J by 6 bases. The full variable domain, with the rest looked up from reference TRBV5-1 and TRBJ2-1, is KAGVTQTPRYLIKTRGQQVTLSCSPISGHRSVSWYQQTPGQGLQFLFEYFSETQRNKGNFPGRFSGRQFSNSRSEMNVSTLELGDSALYLCASSFPLAGDPNEQFFGPGTRLTVL.

V is TRBV5-1 and J is TRBJ1-3, with 9 bases aligning to TRBD1. The CDR3 totals 15 residues. J lost 4 bases, V lost 5 bases, and 7 bases had no gene match. Germline V gene data show CDR1 as SGHRS and CDR2 as YFSETQ. DNA of the CDR3: TGCGCCAGCAGGGGACAGGGAGAAAAAGGAAACACCATATATTTT. This gives the protein CASRGQGEKGNTIYF.

This chain uses TRBV6-4 with TRBJ1-1; D remains ambiguous. Trimming pared 0 bases from V and 8 bases from J, leaving 10 bases between. The CDR3 covers 13 residues. CDR1 and CDR2 from the germline V gene are MRHNA and SNTAGT. CDR3 loop: CASSDSSQAEAFF. The CDR3 DNA reads TGTGCCAGCAGTGACTCGAGTCAAGCGGAAGCTTTCTTT.

The chain carries TRBV28 and TRBJ1-5; D remains unclear. Germline V gene data show CDR1 as MDHEN and CDR2 as SYDVKM. CDR3 length: 12 amino acids. The V end lost 6 bases, the J end lost 2 bases, and 5 bases lay between the germline ends. CDR3 in amino acids: CASRRGNQPQHF. CDR3 sequence (DNA): TGTGCCAGCAGGCGAGGCAATCAGCCCCAGCATTTT.

This rearrangement joins TRBV30 to TRBJ1-1; 7 bases agree with TRBD1. The trim removed 3 bases at V and 3 bases at J, leaving 1 base unmatched. The germline V gene encodes CDR1 GTSNPN and CDR2 SVGIG (reference sequence). This CDR3 is built from 12 residues. CDR3 bases: TGTGCCTGGAGCAGGGGGGACACTGAAGCTTTCTTT. Residues: CAWSRGDTEAFF. Looking up the rest from reference TRBV30 and TRBJ1-1 gives the full variable domain: SQTIHQWPATLVQPVGSPLSLECTVEGTSNPNLYWYRQAAGRGLQLLFYSVGIGQISSEVPQNLSASRPQDRQFILSSKKLLLSDSGFYLCAWSRGDTEAFFGQGTRLTVV.

This chain connects TRBV7-8 to TRBJ1-3, with D perhaps matching TRBD1 (6 bases). Per germline, CDR1 SGHVS and CDR2 FQNEAQ. V was pared by 2 bases and J by 2 bases, with 10 bases between. The CDR3 extends over 15 amino acids. The CDR3 spells CASSLLWTAGNTIYF. The CDR3 bases are TGTGCCAGCAGCTTATTGTGGACAGCTGGAAACACCATATATTTT.

The J gene is TRBJ2-1, the V gene TRBV29-1; the D gene is possibly TRBD1 (5 bases). Germline assignment: CDR1 SQVTM and CDR2 ANQGSEA. Trimming pared 0 bases from V and 12 bases from J, leaving 21 bases between. This CDR3 contains 15 residues. In nucleotides, the CDR3 is TGCAGCGTTGAAGATCGAACAGGAAGTCGAGCCATGCAGTTCTTC. It specifies CSVEDRTGSRAMQFF.

The chain carries TRBV5-1 and TRBJ1-1; possibly TRBD1 for D (5 bases). The CDR3 is 15 residues long. V was trimmed by 3 bases and J by 1 base, leaving 13 bases between them. Per germline, CDR1 SGHRS and CDR2 YFSETQ. CDR3 bases: TGCGCCAGCAGCTCAACGGGACTTGAGAACACTGAAGCTTTCTTT. Protein product: CASSSTGLENTEAFF.

J is TRBJ1-1 and V is TRBV27; TRBD1 matches at 7 bases. This CDR3 has 15 amino acids. The trim removed 3 bases at V and 0 bases at J, leaving 4 bases unmatched. Germline loops: CDR1 MNHEY, CDR2 SMNVEV (reference sequence). Here the CDR3 reads CASSLGTVMNTEAFF. DNA of the CDR3: TGTGCCAGCAGTTTGGGGACAGTAATGAACACTGAAGCTTTCTTT.